This T cell receptor beta chain emerged from a study of monozygotic twins with inflammatory bowel disease. Study observations and caveats: No difference in repertoire similarity was seen between concordant and discordant twins, possibly because power was limited. A reduction in TCRbeta diversity (inverse Simpson) was seen in IBD patients relative to healthy co-twins.

A word on this clonotype: Its antigen is not known.

This CDR3 has 13 amino acids. From germline, CDR1 is MRHNA and CDR2 SNTAGT. Addition of UMIs with a 6-nucleotide sample barcode was achieved by template switching. TCRdb reanalyzed the 5' RACE reads, giving one entry per CDR3 protein sequence and no DNA. Its table lists about 160,000 distinct CDR3 sequences. Collection of a roughly 2.5 ml blood sample took place per donor. The sequence derives from a human donor with ulcerative colitis or Crohn's disease, or a healthy co-twin of an affected twin (not recorded which). Input material: blood. The chain has TRBV6-4 and TRBJ2-2. The CDR3 reads CASSSQATGELFF.